This T cell receptor (beta chain) was recorded in a study of liver allograft versus peripheral blood T cells. Study-level background: Intrahepatic T cell receptor repertoires from transplanted livers were compared against repertoires in recipients' peripheral blood.

Note on this clonotype: Its antigen is as yet unknown.

TCRdb used MiXCR to reprocess the reads, holding one entry per CDR3 protein. The table has about 10,000 distinct CDR3 sequences, roughly 20% seen once. The CDR3 has 11 amino acids. The germline CDR1 and CDR2 sequences are MDHEN and SYDVKM. V was trimmed by 4 bases and J by 4 bases, leaving 2 bases between them. Study outcomes and limitations: Reportedly, liver allograft T cell receptor repertoires differed from peripheral blood ones.

The genes are TRBV28 and TRBJ2-1; D is unclear. The clonotype was recovered from a human patient who had a liver transplant. Some T cells may be supplied by the graft donor. CDR3 bases: TGTGCCAGCAGTTCATACAATGAGCAGTTCTTC. It specifies CASSSYNEQFF.